The 18 T cell receptor beta chains presented below share a single source sample, sequenced in a study of T-cell reconstitution after alpha-beta-depleted transplantation in children. Library preparation (for TCRbeta) was performed with unique molecular identifiers. TCRdb reprocessed the PCR reads via MiXCR and lists one record per CDR3 protein. The sample has 330,000 or so distinct CDR3 sequences; 10% are singletons. The sequencing used PBMCs, collected before TCRalphabeta/CD19-depleted stem cell transplant. All receptors derive from a boy under three years old with acute myeloid leukemia, due to receive a stem cell transplant.

This clonotype showed up just a few times. This chain links TRBV23-1 with TRBJ2-5, with D unresolved. TRBV23-1 is annotated as an ORF whose role is uncertain. CDR3 length: 17 amino acids. V lost 2 bases and J 1 base, leaving 17 bases between the germline ends. CDR3 amino acids: CASSQEVPVPIQETQYF. In DNA, the CDR3 is TGCGCCAGCAGTCAAGAAGTCCCAGTCCCTATCCAAGAGACCCAGTACTTC.

This clonotype was seen many times. This chain's CDR3 is CSADRGETSGNTIYF. The CDR3 nucleotides read TGCAGTGCAGACAGGGGCGAAACCTCTGGAAACACCATATATTTT. The chain uses TRBV20-1 and TRBJ1-3, with TRBD1 matching over 8 bases. Trimming removed 6 bases from V and 0 bases from J; junction bases left unmatched: 7. The germline gives CDR1 DFQATT, CDR2 SNEGSKA (reference sequence). This CDR3 spans 15 amino acids.

This clonotype turned up a few times. V gene TRBV6-5 combines with J gene TRBJ1-2; TRBD1 aligns across 11 bases. CDR3 length: 14 amino acids. V was clipped by 5 bases and J by 8 bases; unmatched bases: 7. Germline V gene sequence: CDR1 MNHEY, CDR2 SVGAGI. CDR3 coding DNA: TGTGCCAGCAGTCACGGACAGGGGGCGGGAGGCTACACCTTC. Its translation is CASSHGQGAGGYTF.

This clonotype showed up just a few times. CDR3: CASKRSGRSYTEAFF. The CDR3 DNA reads TGTGCCAGTAAACGGTCCGGACGTTCCTACACTGAAGCTTTCTTT. The rearrangement uses TRBV19 and TRBJ1-1; no definite D call. The CDR3 runs to 15 residues. Germline values: CDR1 LNHDA, CDR2 SQIVND (reference sequence). Trimming took 7 bases from V and 3 from J, leaving 18 bases between them. The complete variable domain, with remaining parts taken from reference TRBV19 and TRBJ1-1, reads DGGITQSPKYLFRKEGQNVTLSCEQNLNHDAMYWYRQDPGQGLRLIYYSQIVNDFQKGDIAEGYSVSREKKESFPLTVTSAQKNPTAFYLCASKRSGRSYTEAFFGQGTRLTVV.

This clonotype occurred many times. This chain joins TRBV4-2 and TRBJ2-7; D remains unclear. The CDR3 spans 13 residues. Germline-derived CDR1 and CDR2 are LGHNA and YNFKEQ. The V end lost 3 bases, the J end lost 6 bases, and 12 bases lay between the germline ends. The CDR3 DNA reads as TGTGCCAGCAGCCAGGCTAACCTCGGCGAGCAGTACTTC. It encodes CASSQANLGEQYF.

This clonotype came up many times. The V gene is TRBV27, the J gene TRBJ1-2; TRBD1 matches at 9 bases. This CDR3 comprises 13 residues. J lost 6 bases, V lost 8 bases, and 7 bases had no gene match. Germline lookup yields CDR1 MNHEY and CDR2 SMNVEV (reference sequence). CDR3 sequence reads: CASRPGQGNGYTF. CDR3 in DNA: TGTGCCAGCCGCCCCGGACAGGGGAATGGCTACACCTTC.

This chain connects TRBV5-4 to TRBJ2-7; D remains ambiguous. V was pared by 4 bases and J by 2 bases, with 7 bases between. CDR1 and CDR2 (germline): SGHNT, YYREEE (reference sequence). CDR3 length: 12 residues. CDR3 region: CASSVDTYEQYF. DNA of the CDR3: TGTGCCAGCAGCGTTGACACCTACGAGCAGTACTTC. Using reference TRBV5-4 and TRBJ2-7 for the parts outside the CDR3, the full variable domain is ETGVTQSPTHLIKTRGQQVTLRCSSQSGHNTVSWYQQALGQGPQFIFQYYREEENGRGNFPPRFSGLQFPNYSSELNVNALELDDSALYLCASSVDTYEQYFGPGTRLTVT.

This clonotype was counted a few times. The rearrangement links TRBV23-1 to TRBJ2-7; unclear D gene. TRBV23-1 is an open reading frame, and its role is uncertain. The CDR3 consists of 14 residues. The germline V and J ends were trimmed by 2 bases and 4 bases, with 12 bases remaining between them. CDR3 nucleotide sequence: TGCGCCAGCAGTCAACCCCACCCCGATTACGAGCAGTACTTC. It specifies CASSQPHPDYEQYF.

About this clonotype: Just one base apart from a much larger clone, this may be a read error. The rearrangement joins TRBV6-5 to TRBJ1-2; weak D call: TRBD1 (5 bases). V lost 2 bases to trimming and J lost 0 bases, with 16 bases between them. The germline gives CDR1 MNHEY, CDR2 SVGAGI. The CDR3 contains 17 residues. The CDR3 loop is CASSYVGVPLPNYGYTF. Here the CDR3 DNA reads TGTGCCAGCAGTTACGTGGGGGTCCCCTTACCTAACTATGGCTACACCTTC.

This clonotype occurred many times. The CDR3 DNA follows: TGTGCCAGCAGCCCCCGAGCAGGGACCTACGAGCAGTACTTC. Its protein is CASSPRAGTYEQYF. The gene calls are TRBV9 and TRBJ2-7; possibly TRBD1 for D (5 bases). V was shortened by 4 bases and J by 2 bases, with 13 bases between the two germline ends. Germline CDR1 and CDR2: SGDLS and YYNGEE. The CDR3 consists of 14 residues.

This clonotype has just one count. The V call is TRBV12-2, the J call TRBJ2-3; the table's TRBD1 call for D was not verified on the DNA. TRBV12-2 is designated a pseudogene. The CDR3 is 16 residues long. CDR3 bases: TGTGCAAGTCGCTTAGATCCGCAGGGCAGCACAGATACGCAGTATTTT. This sequence encodes CASRLDPQGSTDTQYF.

Many counts were recorded for this clonotype. The chain joins TRBV4-2 to TRBJ2-6; TRBD2 might be the D (5 bases). The CDR3 loop spans 17 amino acids. The germline CDR1 and CDR2 sequences are LGHNA and YNFKEQ. V was pared by 1 base and J by 1 base, with 11 bases between. The CDR3 reads CASSQAPRDSGANVLTF. As DNA, the CDR3 is TGTGCCAGCAGCCAAGCGCCGAGGGATTCTGGGGCCAACGTCCTGACTTTC.

This clonotype has a handful of counts. The chain uses TRBV12-5 and TRBJ2-6; D gene uncertain. This CDR3 contains 14 residues. Germline lookup yields CDR1 LGHNT and CDR2 FRNRAP. The ends were cut back, 0 bases at V and 4 bases at J, with 4 bases in the middle. The CDR3 nucleotides read TGTGCTAGTGGTTTGGTGACAGGGGCCAACGTCCTGACTTTC. Translation: CASGLVTGANVLTF.

This clonotype was detected many times. The chain carries TRBV5-1 and TRBJ2-1; tentatively, D is TRBD2 (5 bases). Germline V gene lookup returns CDR1 SGHRS and CDR2 YFSETQ. Trimming pared 4 bases from V and 11 bases from J, leaving 13 bases between. The CDR3 is 12 residues long. CDR3 sequence reads: CASSDPSYKQFF. CDR3 coding DNA: TGCGCCAGCAGCGATCCTAGCTATAAGCAGTTCTTC. Variable domain in full (rest from reference TRBV5-1 and TRBJ2-1): KAGVTQTPRYLIKTRGQQVTLSCSPISGHRSVSWYQQTPGQGLQFLFEYFSETQRNKGNFPGRFSGRQFSNSRSEMNVSTLELGDSALYLCASSDPSYKQFFGPGTRLTVL.

There are many counts of this clonotype. The rearrangement uses TRBV9 and TRBJ1-2; D may be TRBD1 (5 bases). There are 14 residues in the CDR3. The V and J ends lost 0 bases and 4 bases respectively, with 10 bases between them. Germline V gives CDR1 SGDLS, CDR2 YYNGEE. CDR3 sequence reads: CASSVEAGPYGYTF. CDR3 nucleotides: TGTGCCAGCAGCGTAGAAGCAGGGCCCTATGGCTACACCTTC.

Ten or more counts support this clonotype. This chain connects TRBV7-9 to TRBJ1-6; D might be TRBD1 (6 bases). This CDR3 has 15 residues. The V and J ends lost 6 bases and 7 bases respectively, with 16 bases between them. Looked up from germline, CDR1 is SEHNR and CDR2 is FQNEAQ (reference sequence). CDR3 region: CASRGGQSGNSPLHF. In DNA form, the CDR3 reads TGTGCCAGCAGGGGGGGGCAGTCAGGGAATTCACCCCTCCACTTT.

This clonotype was counted many times. V usage is TRBV12-5 and J usage is TRBJ2-3; possibly TRBD2 for D (6 bases). The CDR3 spans 16 residues. Germline loops: CDR1 LGHNT, CDR2 FRNRAP. Trimming pared 3 bases from V and 3 bases from J, leaving 16 bases between. The CDR3 protein is CASGFETSSRTDTQYF. In nucleotides, the CDR3 is TGTGCTAGTGGTTTCGAGACTAGTAGCAGGACAGATACGCAGTATTTT.

This clonotype has ten or more counts. The V gene is TRBV28, the J gene TRBJ2-7; possibly TRBD1 for D (5 bases). This CDR3 has 15 residues. Germline CDR1 MDHEN, CDR2 SYDVKM. V lost 6 bases and J lost 7, with 22 bases in between. DNA for the CDR3: TGTGCCAGCAGAACACGAGCAGGGTCCCTGAAAGAGCAGTACTTC. Its translation is CASRTRAGSLKEQYF.